Below are 32 T cell receptor beta chains sequenced from a single sample in a study of T cell responses to AZD1222 COVID-19 vaccine. Repertoires were generated with immunoSEQ multiplex PCR, while TCRdb's copy carries only in-frame clones and drops some. The sample comprises some 94,000 clones, around 90% of which are singletons, and roughly 2.9% rests with the top ten. The specimen was peripheral blood, collected on day 0 of AZD1222 vaccination. The source of these receptors is an adult in good health.

J is TRBJ2-2 and V is TRBV27, with D unclear. V lost 8 bases and J 0 bases, leaving 7 bases between the germline ends. The CDR3 runs 13 residues. Per the germline V gene, CDR1 is MNHEY and CDR2 is SMNVEV (reference sequence). CDR3 loop: CASRYANTGELFF. The CDR3 bases are TGTGCCAGCCGTTACGCGAACACCGGGGAGCTGTTTTTT.

The chain has TRBV11-2 and TRBJ2-3; D is unresolved. V shed 2 bases and J shed 1 base, with 7 bases lying between them. This CDR3 has 14 amino acids. Germline V lookup: CDR1 SGHAT, CDR2 FQNNGV. Written as DNA, the CDR3 is TGTGCCAGCAGCTTATCTAGAGGCACAGATACGCAGTATTTT. It is translated as CASSLSRGTDTQYF.

This clone was observed a handful of times. The V gene is TRBV7-9, the J gene TRBJ2-5; no clear D gene. Germline CDR1 is SEHNR and CDR2 is FQNEAQ (reference sequence). Trimming stripped 1 base from V and 1 base from J, with 7 bases between. This CDR3 is built from 14 residues. CDR3 residues: CASSLGGPQETQYF. As DNA, the CDR3 is TGTGCCAGCAGCTTAGGTGGGCCCCAAGAGACCCAGTACTTC.

The chain has TRBV4-3 and TRBJ1-1, with D perhaps matching TRBD1 (6 bases). The CDR3 is 17 amino acids. The germline V and J ends were trimmed by 0 bases and 3 bases, with 17 bases remaining between them. Germline V lookup: CDR1 LGHNA, CDR2 YSLEER. CDR3 coding DNA: TGCGCCAGCAGCCAAGATTCATTTGAGGACAGATACACTGAAGCTTTCTTT. Encoded protein: CASSQDSFEDRYTEAFF.

This chain joins TRBV5-8 and TRBJ2-2; D unresolved. The CDR3 has 13 amino acids. The V gene's germline CDR1 is SGHTS and CDR2 YDEGEE. V gave up 2 bases and J gave up 4 bases, with 6 bases separating them. The CDR3 nucleotides are TGTGCCAGCAGCTTTCTGGGCACCGGGGAGCTGTTTTTT. Translating gives CASSFLGTGELFF.

J is TRBJ1-5 and V is TRBV2; perhaps TRBD1 as D (6 bases). CDR3 length equals 14 residues. V lost 9 bases and J lost 2, with 14 bases in between. CDR1 is SNHLY and CDR2 is FYNNEI in the germline V gene. In DNA, the CDR3 is TGTGCCAGTGCCACAGGGACCCGCAATCAGCCCCAGCATTTT. This gives the protein CASATGTRNQPQHF.

V is TRBV6-6 and J is TRBJ2-2, with 11 bases identical to TRBD2. Trimming cost V 5 bases and J 5 bases; bases outside gene matches: 10. The germline CDR1 and CDR2 sequences are MNHNY and SVGAGI (reference sequence). The CDR3 loop spans 17 amino acids. The CDR3 DNA reads TGTGCCAGCAGTCGGATGATAGCGGGAGGGGGGACCGGGGAGCTGTTTTTT. Translation gives CASSRMIAGGGTGELFF.

The chain is built from TRBV29-1 and TRBJ1-1; no reliable D call. CDR3 length equals 10 residues. The germline V and J ends were trimmed by 5 bases and 3 bases, with 4 bases remaining between them. CDR1 SQVTM and CDR2 ANQGSEA come from the germline V gene. The CDR3 region has the DNA TGCAGCGTTAAGTACACTGAAGCTTTCTTT. This encodes CSVKYTEAFF.

The chain recombines TRBV27 with TRBJ1-1; D not resolved. Germline-derived CDR1 and CDR2 are MNHEY and SMNVEV (reference sequence). With 4 bases removed from V and 1 base from J, the gap between germline ends came to 10 bases. The CDR3 has 14 residues. CDR3 sequence (DNA): TGTGCCAGCAGTTCCCAGACGGGGAACACTGAAGCTTTCTTT. Protein product: CASSSQTGNTEAFF.

About this clone: The junction departs from germline at one end; a sequencing error may be responsible. V and J are TRBV5-1 and TRBJ1-4, with D maybe TRBD1 (6 bases). The germline CDR1 and CDR2 sequences are SGHRS and YFSETQ. This CDR3 comprises 16 residues. The CDR3 loop reads CASSVTGGATNEKLFF. Written as DNA, the CDR3 is TGTGCCAGCAGCGTCACCGGGGGCGCAACTAATGAAAAACTGTTTTTT.

The V call is TRBV7-2, the J call TRBJ1-2; D unclear. The V end lost 4 bases, the J end lost 1 base, and 10 bases lay between the germline ends. This CDR3 has 14 amino acids. CDR1 and CDR2 (germline): SGHTA, FQGNSA. CDR3 region: CASSSPPFNYGYTF. Written as DNA, the CDR3 is TGTGCCAGCAGCTCACCCCCGTTTAACTATGGCTACACCTTC.

The V gene is TRBV13, the J gene TRBJ2-3; 14 bases fit TRBD2. The CDR3 spans 16 residues. J gave up 2 bases and V 5 bases, and 3 bases lay outside the gene matches. Germline-derived CDR1 and CDR2 are PRHDT and FYEKMQ (reference sequence). CDR3 sequence: CASSRTSGGTTDTQYF. The CDR3, as DNA: TGTGCCAGCAGCCGGACTAGCGGGGGGACCACAGATACGCAGTATTTT.

This chain uses TRBV7-3 with TRBJ1-6; no reliable D call. Looked up from germline, CDR1 is SGHTA and CDR2 is FQGTGA. CDR3 length: 15 residues. The V end was cut by 5 bases, the J end by 3 bases, with 11 bases between. CDR3 protein: CASSLEGFYNSPLHF. CDR3 bases: TGTGCCAGCAGCCTAGAAGGATTCTATAATTCACCCCTCCACTTT.

This clone appeared once. The V and J genes are TRBV12-3 or TRBV12-4 and TRBJ1-5; D gene ambiguous. There are 13 residues in the CDR3. The V gene lost 4 bases and the J gene lost 4 bases, with 8 bases spanning the gap. CDR3 DNA sequence: TGTGCCAGCAGTTACAGCTTTAATCAGCCCCAGCATTTT. It translates to CASSYSFNQPQHF.

This chain connects TRBV27 to TRBJ1-5; D is undetermined. Germline V gene lookup returns CDR1 MNHEY and CDR2 SMNVEV (reference sequence). CDR3 length: 13 residues. Trimming left V 10 bases short and J 5 bases short, with 15 bases between. CDR3 nucleotides: TGTGCCAACCGACAAGGAGGCGATCAGCCCCAGCATTTT. It codes for CANRQGGDQPQHF.

This chain connects TRBV21-1 to TRBJ2-7; the tabulated D call, TRBD1, remains unverified against the DNA. TRBV21-1 is termed a pseudogene. This CDR3 comprises 14 residues. As DNA, the CDR3 is TGTGCCAGCAGCAAAGTCCAGGACTCCTACGAGCAGTACGTC. This gives the protein CASSKVQDSYEQYV.

The CDR3 is CASSQVGHLKTTPDTEAFF. CDR3 bases: TGTGCCAGCAGCCAGGTGGGACACCTGAAAACCACGCCTGACACTGAAGCTTTCTTT. The gene calls are TRBV4-2 and TRBJ1-1; TRBD1 might be the D (6 bases). V was trimmed by 3 bases and J by 3 bases, leaving 26 bases between them. The germline V gene encodes CDR1 LGHNA and CDR2 YNFKEQ. There are 19 residues in the CDR3.

This chain connects TRBV4-1 to TRBJ2-7; D remains ambiguous. With 4 bases removed from V and 2 bases from J, the gap between germline ends came to 12 bases. This CDR3 region has 14 residues. Germline CDR1 reads MGHRA; CDR2 reads YSYEKL. This CDR3 is CASSPRDIAYEQYF. The CDR3 bases are TGCGCCAGCAGCCCACGAGACATTGCCTACGAGCAGTACTTC.

The chain uses TRBV14 and TRBJ2-2; 7 positions agree with TRBD2. The V segment lost 5 bases and the J segment 3 bases; nucleotides outside the gene matches: 9. This CDR3 region has 16 residues. Per germline, CDR1 SGHDN and CDR2 FVKESK. The CDR3 here is CASSSWLRGDTGELFF. CDR3 in DNA: TGTGCCAGCAGCTCCTGGCTACGGGGGGACACCGGGGAGCTGTTTTTT. The whole variable domain, filled in from reference TRBV14 and TRBJ2-2, reads EAGVTQFPSHSVIEKGQTVTLRCDPISGHDNLYWYRRVMGKEIKFLLHFVKESKQDESGMPNNRFLAERTGGTYSTLKVQPAELEDSGVYFCASSSWLRGDTGELFFGEGSRLTVL.

J is TRBJ2-3 and V is TRBV27; D not certain. CDR3 size: 17 residues. Trimming pared 10 bases from V and 2 bases from J, leaving 25 bases between. The V gene's germline CDR1 is MNHEY and CDR2 SMNVEV (reference sequence). The CDR3, as DNA: TGTGCCACCTCACCCACAAAGCTCGACCGAAACACAGATACGCAGTATTTT. Amino acid sequence: CATSPTKLDRNTDTQYF.

A single count supports this clone. The chain uses TRBV6-4 and TRBJ1-5, with D perhaps TRBD1 (6 bases). Germline V gene data show CDR1 as MRHNA and CDR2 as SNTAGT. The CDR3 totals 20 residues. V lost 6 bases to trimming and J lost 9 bases, with 36 bases between them. CDR3 amino acids: CASSAGPRQVRDQGGRPQHF. Written as DNA, the CDR3 is TGTGCCAGCAGCGCGGGGCCCAGACAGGTAAGGGATCAAGGGGGGAGGCCCCAGCATTTT.

The CDR3 nucleotides are TGTGCCAGTAGTTCGTGGGACAGGGGAGGAAGTGGCTACACCTTC. Translation: CASSSWDRGGSGYTF. This chain links TRBV19 with TRBJ1-2, with 10 bases aligning to TRBD1. The V gene's germline CDR1 is LNHDA and CDR2 SQIVND (reference sequence). V shed 5 bases, J shed 7 bases, and the junction held 10 bases outside the gene matches. The CDR3 extends over 15 amino acids.

The chain is built from TRBV6-2 or TRBV6-3 and TRBJ2-3, with 11 bases matching TRBD2. There are 16 residues in the CDR3. The germline V gene encodes CDR1 MNHEY and CDR2 SVGEGT. J gave up 6 bases and V 5 bases, and 10 bases lay outside the gene matches. CDR3 sequence reads: CASSGGTSGTGDTQYF. CDR3 nucleotides: TGTGCCAGCAGTGGCGGGACTAGCGGCACGGGCGATACGCAGTATTTT.

The rearrangement uses TRBV6-2 or TRBV6-3 and TRBJ2-2; TRBD2 agrees at 9 bases. J gave up 0 bases and V 5 bases, and 4 bases lay outside the gene matches. CDR3 size: 16 residues. Per germline, CDR1 MNHEY and CDR2 SVGEGT. This CDR3 reads CASSKGTSPNTGELFF. In DNA, the CDR3 is TGTGCCAGCAGTAAAGGGACTAGCCCGAACACCGGGGAGCTGTTTTTT.

The rearrangement uses TRBV10-3 and TRBJ1-3; the D is unclear. V was clipped by 9 bases and J by 0 bases, with 9 bases between them. CDR1 is ENHRY, CDR2 SYGVKD, per germline. The CDR3 length is 13 residues. CDR3 sequence (DNA): TGTGCCATTCGGCCCTACTCTGGAAACACCATATATTTT. This codes for CAIRPYSGNTIYF.

This chain links TRBV27 with TRBJ2-5; D is perhaps TRBD2 (5 bases). The CDR3 sequence is 16 residues long. V dropped 2 bases and J dropped 1 base, with 14 bases sitting between them. Germline V gives CDR1 MNHEY, CDR2 SMNVEV (reference sequence). The CDR3 spells CASSLTPPGSQETQYF. DNA of the CDR3: TGTGCCAGCAGTTTAACCCCCCCGGGGTCCCAAGAGACCCAGTACTTC.

This chain joins TRBV7-9 and TRBJ2-3; 10 bases align to TRBD2. V was clipped by 5 bases and J by 7 bases; unmatched bases: 9. Germline values: CDR1 SEHNR, CDR2 FQNEAQ (reference sequence). CDR3 length equals 15 residues. CDR3 DNA sequence: TGTGCCAGCAGCCCCGGGACTAGCGTAACGAATACGCAGTATTTT. Translation: CASSPGTSVTNTQYF.

This rearrangement joins TRBV9 to TRBJ2-1; the D gene could be TRBD1 or TRBD2 (6 bases each). CDR1 and CDR2 from the germline V gene are SGDLS and YYNGEE. This CDR3 comprises 9 residues. V was shortened by 7 bases and J by 12 bases, with 8 bases between the two germline ends. The CDR3 DNA reads TGTGCCAGCGGGGGGCCGCAGTTCTTC. It translates to CASGGPQFF.

The chain uses TRBV3-1 (or the pseudogene TRBV3-2) and TRBJ1-4; D is uncertain. The CDR3 covers 14 residues. V gave up 1 base and J gave up 5 bases, with 8 bases separating them. Germline CDR1 is LGHDT and CDR2 is YNNKEL (reference sequence). CDR3 sequence (DNA): TGTGCCAGCAGCCAAGGGCGACCGAATGAAAAACTGTTTTTT. Translating it yields CASSQGRPNEKLFF.

This clone was seen only once. This CDR3 is CASSSDQQVGKLFF. For the CDR3, the DNA is TGTGCCAGCAGTTCAGACCAACAGGTCGGGAAACTGTTTTTT. The J gene is TRBJ1-4, the V gene TRBV27, with D possibly TRBD1 on 5 matching bases. This CDR3 region has 14 residues. V was clipped by 4 bases and J by 11 bases, with 17 bases between them. From germline, CDR1 is MNHEY and CDR2 SMNVEV (reference sequence).

The chain uses TRBV7-9 and TRBJ2-3, with D possibly matching TRBD2 (6 bases). Trimming pared 0 bases from V and 11 bases from J, leaving 12 bases between. Per the germline V gene, CDR1 is SEHNR and CDR2 is FQNEAQ (reference sequence). The CDR3 covers 13 residues. Here the CDR3 reads CASSLAGGILQYF. The CDR3 bases are TGTGCCAGCAGCTTAGCCGGCGGGATCCTGCAGTATTTT.

This chain uses TRBV25-1 with TRBJ1-6, with D tentatively TRBD1 (5 bases). Germline lookup yields CDR1 MGHDK and CDR2 SYGVNS. The CDR3 is made up of 13 amino acids. V lost 3 bases and J lost 10, with 10 bases in between. CDR3 in DNA: TGTGCCAGCAGTGAGACAGTGGAATCACCCCTCCACTTT. It yields the protein CASSETVESPLHF.